A selection of T cell receptor beta chains follows, all from one sample in a study of HIV-infected patients and healthy controls. TCRdb reprocessed the 5' RACE reads via MiXCR and lists one record per CDR3 protein. The data show over 55,000 distinct CDR3 sequences, 15% to 20% seen once. Source material: CD4+ T cells from blood. These TCRs come from a human donor in good health. The CDR3 runs from the conserved cysteine through the conserved F or W. The D gene is left open where the match is weak. Clone size is stated in some rows and not others, as once, few, many or a class when expanded.

>many|TRBJ2-1|.|TRBV15
TGTGCCACCAGCAGACAGGGTTTCAATGAGCAGTTCTTC
CATSRQGFNEQFF
>few|TRBJ2-1|TRBD1|TRBV20-1
TGCAGTGCAAGAAATCCGGGACAGGGGCATCTTGAGCAGTTCTTC
CSARNPGQGHLEQFF
>.|TRBJ2-5|.|TRBV7-9
TGTGCCAGCAGCCGCGGGGACACCGGAGGGGAGACCCAGTACTTC
CASSRGDTGGETQYF
>many|TRBJ1-1|.|TRBV20-1
TGCAGTGCTGCCATGGGGGCGGGGTCCCAAGCTTTCTTT
CSAAMGAGSQAFF
>many|TRBJ2-7|TRBD2|TRBV7-2
TGTGCCAGCAGCTCGACTAGCGGGAGTGTCTACGAGCAGTACTTC
CASSSTSGSVYEQYF
>few|TRBJ2-5|.|TRBV6-2/TRBV6-3
TGTGCCAGCAGAGGGACTGCGGAGACCCAGTACTTC
CASRGTAETQYF
>.|TRBJ1-1|.|TRBV20-1
TGCAGTGCTAGAGATAGGCCGGTGAACACTGAAGCTTTCTTT
CSARDRPVNTEAFF
>many|TRBJ2-3|.|TRBV24-1
TGTGCCACCAGTGATTACGGTGGAGGCGCAGATACGCAGTATTTT
CATSDYGGGADTQYF
>.|TRBJ1-1|.|TRBV7-2
TGTGCCAGCAGCTCCGGGAACCGTGTTACGAACACTGAAGCTTTCTTT
CASSSGNRVTNTEAFF
>few|TRBJ2-7|TRBD2|TRBV25-1
TGTGCCAGCAGTGCTACCACGGGAGGGCGATACGAGCAGTACTTC
CASSATTGGRYEQYF
>many|TRBJ2-1|TRBD2|TRBV27
TGTGCCAGCAGAGCAGAGGGACTAGCGGGGGCCGGGGAGCAGTTCTTC
CASRAEGLAGAGEQFF
>.|TRBJ1-1|.|TRBV3-1
TGTGCCAGCACCCGGACGCGGAACACTGAAGCTTTCTTT
CASTRTRNTEAFF
>.|TRBJ2-5|.|TRBV4-3
TGCGCCAGCAGCCAGAGGCCAGAAGAGACCCAGCACTTC
CASSQRPEETQHF
>.|TRBJ2-5|TRBD1|TRBV6-6
TGTGCCAGCAGTTACCAGCGCCAAGGCCGGGACAGGGGGCAAGGGGAGACCCAGTACTTC
CASSYQRQGRDRGQGETQYF
>.|TRBJ2-7|.|TRBV6-2/TRBV6-3
TGTGCCAGCAGTTACACTGGACAGTCACCCTACGAGCAGTACTTC
CASSYTGQSPYEQYF
>.|TRBJ2-5|TRBD2|TRBV10-3
TGTGCCATCAGTGAACGAGGCGGGGGGACCTCACAAGAGACCCAGTACTTC
CAISERGGGTSQETQYF
>.|TRBJ2-4|.|TRBV12-3/TRBV12-4
TGTGCCAGCAGTTTAGGGCAGGGAATCCGAAACATTCAGTACTTC
CASSLGQGIRNIQYF
>.|TRBJ2-5|.|TRBV5-1
TGCGCCAGCAGCTTGGAGATCCGCGGGACCCAGTACTTC
CASSLEIRGTQYF
>few|TRBJ2-6|TRBD1|TRBV7-3
TGTGCCAGCAGCTCGAGACAGGGGACGCTCTCTGGGGCCAACGTCCTGACTTTC
CASSSRQGTLSGANVLTF
>few|TRBJ2-3|.|TRBV12-3/TRBV12-4
TGTGCCAGCAGTCTGGGACTCGACACAGATACGCAGTATTTT
CASSLGLDTDTQYF
>many|TRBJ2-3|.|TRBV7-2
TGTGCCAGCAGCTTAGGGCCGACGGGGGCCACAGATACGCAGTATTTT
CASSLGPTGATDTQYF
>.|TRBJ2-3|.|TRBV14
TGTGCCAGCAGCCAGTCTGGGGGGGGCTCAGATACGCAGTATTTT
CASSQSGGGSDTQYF
>.|TRBJ2-7|.|TRBV28
TGTGCCAGCAGACCTACCTCGGTATCATACGAGCAGTACTTC
CASRPTSVSYEQYF
>few|TRBJ2-1|.|TRBV21-1
TGTGCCAGCAGCTCTTACCTTCCCCGGGGAGACAATGAGCAGTTCTTC
CASSSYLPRGDNEQFF
>many|TRBJ1-1|TRBD1|TRBV7-2
TGTGCCAGCAGCTACTCGGACAGGGCGAGTTACACTGAAGCTTTCTTT
CASSYSDRASYTEAFF
>.|TRBJ1-1|TRBD1|TRBV4-1
TGCGCCAGCAGCCAAGCCGGGACAGGGTTCACTGAAGCTTTCTTT
CASSQAGTGFTEAFF
>many|TRBJ2-5|.|TRBV9
TGTGCCAGCAGCTCGGGGACTTACCAAGAGACCCAGTACTTC
CASSSGTYQETQYF
>few|TRBJ2-1|.|TRBV6-2/TRBV6-3
TGTGCCAGCAGCCTAGGGTATGAGCAGTTCTTC
CASSLGYEQFF
>few|TRBJ2-7|.|TRBV3-1
TGTGCCAGCAGCCGGGCCAAATGGGAGCAGTACTTC
CASSRAKWEQYF
>.|TRBJ2-2|TRBD2|TRBV15
TGTGCCACCAGCAGAGGGGGGAGACTAGCGGCGAACACCGGGGAGCTGTTTTTT
CATSRGGRLAANTGELFF
>many|TRBJ2-1|.|TRBV3-1
TGTGCCAGCAGCCAAGTTCCGGTTGAGCAGTTCTTC
CASSQVPVEQFF
>.|TRBJ2-6|.|TRBV18
TGTGCCAGCTCAGACTATGACCTGACGGTCAACGTCCTGACTTTC
CASSDYDLTVNVLTF
>.|TRBJ2-1|TRBD2|TRBV20-1
TGCAGTGCTAGTAGGCGGGAGGGGAATGAGCAGTTCTTC
CSASRREGNEQFF
>many|TRBJ1-4|.|TRBV7-9
TGTGCCAGCAGCTTAAACACAAATGAAAAACTGTTTTTT
CASSLNTNEKLFF
>.|TRBJ1-4|.|TRBV28
TGTGCCAGCAAACACGTTAATGAAAAACTGTTTTTT
CASKHVNEKLFF
>few|TRBJ2-1|TRBD2|TRBV5-5
TGTGCCAGCAGCCCGGGACTAGCGGGGGGATTTCGAAACAATGAGCAGTTCTTC
CASSPGLAGGFRNNEQFF
>.|TRBJ2-5|TRBD2|TRBV28
TGTGCCAGCAGGGGTTCTAGCGGGGGGAAAGAGACCCAGTACTTC
CASRGSSGGKETQYF
>many|TRBJ2-1|TRBD2|TRBV6-5
TGTGCCAGCAGTTTGAGGACTAGCGGCTACAATGAGCAGTTCTTC
CASSLRTSGYNEQFF
>.|TRBJ1-5|.|TRBV6-2/TRBV6-3
TGTGCCAGCAGTCCCCAGCGGCAGGGGAATATCAATCAGCCCCAGCATTTT
CASSPQRQGNINQPQHF
>many|TRBJ2-1|TRBD2|TRBV11-2
TGTGCCAGCAGCCGACTAGCGGGACCCTACAATGAGCAGTTCTTC
CASSRLAGPYNEQFF
>many|TRBJ2-3|.|TRBV20-1
TGCAGTGTGCGGCGGGTCAACACAGATACGCAGTATTTT
CSVRRVNTDTQYF
>few|TRBJ2-7|TRBD1|TRBV6-5
TGTGCCAGCAGATGGGACAGTAGCTCCTACGAGCAGTACTTC
CASRWDSSSYEQYF
>.|TRBJ2-1|.|TRBV7-9
TGTGCCAGCAGCTCAGACAGGGGAGGGGAGCAGTTCTTC
CASSSDRGGEQFF